Described below is a single T cell receptor beta chain sequence and its context. The data belong to a study of blood T cell repertoires in COVID-19. The CDR3 is made up of 16 amino acids. Germline V gene sequence: CDR1 SGHDN, CDR2 FVKESK. Unmatched junction bases numbered 8, after V lost 4 bases and J lost 3 bases. Assay: immunoSEQ multiplex PCR; the TCRdb copy retains only in-frame clones and omits some. The sample holds roughly 260,000 clones; roughly 90% are singletons and the top ten take approximately 4.3%. The clonotype was recovered from a man in his fifties or sixties who had recovered from COVID-19. Sequencing was performed on peripheral blood. This rearrangement joins TRBV14 to TRBJ2-2; TRBD1 aligns across 7 bases. The CDR3 coding sequence is TGTGCCAGCAGCCTTGGACAGGTGGGGTACACCGGGGAGCTGTTTTTT. The encoded protein is CASSLGQVGYTGELFF.